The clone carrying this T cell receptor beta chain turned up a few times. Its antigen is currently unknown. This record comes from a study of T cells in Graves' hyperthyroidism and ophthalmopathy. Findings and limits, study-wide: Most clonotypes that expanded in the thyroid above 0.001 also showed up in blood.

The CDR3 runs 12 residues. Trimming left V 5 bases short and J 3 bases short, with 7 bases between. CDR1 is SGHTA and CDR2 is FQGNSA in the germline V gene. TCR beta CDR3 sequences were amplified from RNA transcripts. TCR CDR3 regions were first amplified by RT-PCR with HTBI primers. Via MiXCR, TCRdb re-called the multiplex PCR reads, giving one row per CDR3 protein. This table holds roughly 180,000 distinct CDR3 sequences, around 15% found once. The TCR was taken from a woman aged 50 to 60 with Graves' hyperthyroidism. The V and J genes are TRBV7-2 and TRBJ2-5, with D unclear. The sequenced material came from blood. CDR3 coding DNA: TGTGCCAGCAGCGTGACAAAAGAGACCCAGTACTTC. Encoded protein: CASSVTKETQYF.